Presented here are 8 T cell receptor beta chains from one specimen sequenced in a study of cytomegalovirus exposure and HLA in healthy donors. The PCR was carried out with 60 Vbeta primers and 13 Jbeta primers. Clones were read by immunoSEQ multiplex PCR, and TCRdb kept only the in-frame ones, dropping some. The sample holds roughly 190,000 clones; over 75% are singletons and the top ten take approximately 3.4%. Sequencing used PBMCs. The origin of the receptors is a female donor in good health and CMV-seronegative.

The rearrangement uses TRBV13 and TRBJ2-7; D ambiguous. The CDR3 contains 12 residues. CDR1 PRHDT and CDR2 FYEKMQ come from the germline V gene (reference sequence). V lost 4 bases and J lost 9, with 13 bases in between. The CDR3 is CASSSLLNGQYF. CDR3 coding DNA: TGTGCCAGCAGCTCCCTCCTGAACGGGCAGTACTTC.

J is TRBJ2-3 and V is TRBV19, with D tentatively TRBD1 (5 bases). The V gene lost 3 bases and the J gene lost 0 bases, with 7 bases spanning the gap. This CDR3 contains 14 residues. In germline, CDR1 is LNHDA, CDR2 SQIVND (reference sequence). The CDR3 DNA reads TGTGCCAGTAGTATCAGGGCTAGCACAGATACGCAGTATTTT. Translating it yields CASSIRASTDTQYF.

The V call is TRBV19, the J call TRBJ1-1, with D hard to call. The CDR3 extends over 18 amino acids. The ends were cut back, 4 bases at V and 0 bases at J, with 21 bases in the middle. Per germline, CDR1 LNHDA and CDR2 SQIVND (reference sequence). Here the CDR3 DNA reads TGTGCCAGTAGTAATTCGGGTGCTAGAACTATACTGAACACTGAAGCTTTCTTT. Protein product: CASSNSGARTILNTEAFF.

The V gene is TRBV2, the J gene TRBJ2-1; TRBD2 matches 7 bases. V lost 1 base to trimming and J lost 6 bases; unmatched junction nucleotides: 12. The germline CDR1 and CDR2 sequences are SNHLY and FYNNEI. The CDR3 is 17 residues long. The DNA for the CDR3 is TGTGCCAGCAGTGAAGGACAGCGTCTTGTAGCGGGCAATGAGCAGTTCTTC. It codes for CASSEGQRLVAGNEQFF.

The chain links TRBV4-1 to TRBJ2-5, with a possible D match to TRBD2 (7 bases). The end of the DNA aligns better with TRBJ2-7, so the J call may be wrong. CDR1 and CDR2 from the germline V gene are MGHRA and YSYEKL. The CDR3 spans 14 residues. This chain's CDR3 is CASSQAGGGYEQYF. CDR3 sequence (DNA): TGCGCCAGCAGCCAAGCGGGGGGCGGCTACGAGCAGTACTTC.

The chain couples TRBV7-3 to TRBJ1-6; no firm D call. Germline CDR1 reads SGHTA; CDR2 reads FQGTGA. This CDR3 contains 13 residues. The germline V and J ends were trimmed by 4 bases and 9 bases, with 10 bases remaining between them. CDR3 amino acids: CASSSQGSSPLHF. The DNA of the CDR3 is TGTGCCAGCAGCTCACAAGGGAGTTCACCCCTCCACTTT.

The V gene is TRBV9, the J gene TRBJ2-7; possible D gene TRBD2, 5 bases. The CDR3 loop spans 13 amino acids. Germline V gene lookup returns CDR1 SGDLS and CDR2 YYNGEE. Trimming stripped 7 bases from V and 0 bases from J, with 11 bases between. Here the CDR3 reads CASSRGPSYEQYF. As DNA, the CDR3 is TGTGCCAGCTCCCGGGGTCCCTCCTACGAGCAGTACTTC. Supplemented by reference TRBV9 and TRBJ2-7, the full variable domain reads DSGVTQTPKHLITATGQRVTLRCSPRSGDLSVYWYQQSLDQGLQFLIQYYNGEERAKGNILERFSAQQFPDLHSELNLSSLELGDSALYFCASSRGPSYEQYFGPGTRLTVT.

This clone was found once. The chain employs TRBV7-9 and TRBJ1-4; D might be TRBD1 (6 bases). The CDR3 runs to 15 residues. Trimming removed 3 bases from V and 7 bases from J, with 15 bases in between. Germline V gene sequence: CDR1 SEHNR, CDR2 FQNEAQ (reference sequence). CDR3: CASSLQQGVSEKLFF. In DNA, the CDR3 is TGTGCCAGCAGCTTGCAACAGGGTGTCAGTGAAAAACTGTTTTTT.